The present T cell receptor beta chain was sequenced within a study of beta chain features in type 1 diabetes. Sequencing targeted expressed TCRB transcripts, as all isolated RNA had been reverse transcribed. Naive, central memory and regulatory T cell samples came to a mean of roughly 3.9 million reads. Sequenced by immunoSEQ multiplex PCR; TCRdb stores in-frame clones only, minus some. The table records more than 550,000 clones, over 12% of them present only once. Study-level results: Moderate yet significant TCRB CDR3 shortening was seen in Type 1 diabetes patients in all four CD4+ subsets. Whether HLA type influences TCRB rearrangement remained unresolved here.

This clone was counted only a few times. Its specificity is unknown. One end of the junction fails to match germline, which may point to a read error. CDR1 and CDR2 from the germline V gene are LGHNA and YSLEER. CDR3 size: 14 residues. The source material was naive CD4+ T cells from blood. The clonotype was recovered from a man aged 18 to 30 with type 1 diabetes. The chain combines TRBV4-3 with TRBJ1-4; D is unclear. This chain's CDR3 is CASSQAGVDSRRAF. The CDR3, as DNA: TGCGCCAGCAGCCAAGCCGGAGTCGATTCCCGGAGGGCTTTT.